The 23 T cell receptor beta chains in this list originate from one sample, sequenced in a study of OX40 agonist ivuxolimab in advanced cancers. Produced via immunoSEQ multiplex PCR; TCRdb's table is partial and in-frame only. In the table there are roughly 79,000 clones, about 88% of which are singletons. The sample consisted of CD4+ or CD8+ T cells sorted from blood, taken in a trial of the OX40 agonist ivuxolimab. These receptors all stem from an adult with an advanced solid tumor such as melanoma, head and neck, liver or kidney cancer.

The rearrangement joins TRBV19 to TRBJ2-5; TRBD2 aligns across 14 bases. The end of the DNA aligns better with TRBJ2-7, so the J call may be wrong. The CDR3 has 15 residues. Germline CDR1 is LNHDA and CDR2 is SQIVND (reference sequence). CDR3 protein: CASSPGLAGVHEQYF. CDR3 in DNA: TGTGCCAGTAGTCCGGGACTAGCGGGAGTGCACGAGCAGTACTTC.

CDR3 bases: TGTGCCAGCAGCTCGGCGGGACTTCTCTCCTACAATGAGCAGTTCTTC. Translated, it gives CASSSAGLLSYNEQFF. This chain links TRBV5-4 with TRBJ2-1; tentatively, D is TRBD2 (6 bases). Germline V gives CDR1 SGHNT, CDR2 YYREEE (reference sequence). The CDR3 is 16 residues long. V was cut by 3 bases and J by 0 bases, with 13 bases left in between.

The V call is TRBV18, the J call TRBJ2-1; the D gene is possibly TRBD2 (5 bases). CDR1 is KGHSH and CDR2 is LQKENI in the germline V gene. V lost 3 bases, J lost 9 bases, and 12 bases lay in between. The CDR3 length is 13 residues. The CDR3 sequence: CASSPILVAEQFF. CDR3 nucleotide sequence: TGTGCCAGCTCACCGATACTAGTCGCTGAGCAGTTCTTC.

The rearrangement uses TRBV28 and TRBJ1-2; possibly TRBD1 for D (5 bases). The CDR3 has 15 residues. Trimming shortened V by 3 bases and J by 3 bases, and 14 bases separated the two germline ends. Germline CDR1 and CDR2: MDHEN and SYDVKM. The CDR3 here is CASSFGAGTDYGYTF. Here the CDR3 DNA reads TGTGCCAGCAGTTTTGGCGCCGGGACGGACTATGGCTACACCTTC.

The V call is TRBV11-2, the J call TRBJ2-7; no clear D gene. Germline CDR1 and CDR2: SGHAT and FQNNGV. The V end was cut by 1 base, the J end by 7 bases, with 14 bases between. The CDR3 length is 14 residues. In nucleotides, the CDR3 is TGTGCCAGCAGCTTAGGTGGCAGTTTAAGTGAGCAGTACTTC. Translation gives CASSLGGSLSEQYF.

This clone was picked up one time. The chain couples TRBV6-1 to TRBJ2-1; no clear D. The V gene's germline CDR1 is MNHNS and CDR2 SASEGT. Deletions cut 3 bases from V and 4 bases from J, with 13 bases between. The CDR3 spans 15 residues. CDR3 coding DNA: TGTGCCAGCAGTGAGGTGTTAGAAAGGTACAATGAGCAGTTCTTC. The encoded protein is CASSEVLERYNEQFF.

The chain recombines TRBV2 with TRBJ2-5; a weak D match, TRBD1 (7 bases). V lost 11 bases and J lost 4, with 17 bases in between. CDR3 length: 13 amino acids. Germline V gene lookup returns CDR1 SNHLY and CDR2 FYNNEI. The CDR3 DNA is TGTGCCCCCGGAGGGGGCAGGCTAGAGACCCAGTACTTC. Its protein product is CAPGGGRLETQYF. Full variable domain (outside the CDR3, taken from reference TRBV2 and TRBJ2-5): EPEVTQTPSHQVTQMGQEVILRCVPISNHLYFYWYRQILGQKVEFLVSFYNNEISEKSEIFDDQFSVERPDGSNFTLKIRSTKLEDSAMYFCAPGGGRLETQYFGPGTRLLVL.

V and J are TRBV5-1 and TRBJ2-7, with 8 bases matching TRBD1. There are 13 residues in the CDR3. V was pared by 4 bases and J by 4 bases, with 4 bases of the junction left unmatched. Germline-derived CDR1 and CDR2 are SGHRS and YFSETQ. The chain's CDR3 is CASSHGTGYEQYF. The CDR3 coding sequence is TGCGCCAGCAGCCACGGGACAGGATACGAGCAGTACTTC.

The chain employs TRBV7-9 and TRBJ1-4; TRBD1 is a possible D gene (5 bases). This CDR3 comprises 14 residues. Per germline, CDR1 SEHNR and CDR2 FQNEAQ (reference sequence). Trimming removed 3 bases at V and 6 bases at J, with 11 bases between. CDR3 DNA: TGTGCCAGCAGCTTGGACAAGTGGGATGAAAAACTGTTTTTT. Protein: CASSLDKWDEKLFF.

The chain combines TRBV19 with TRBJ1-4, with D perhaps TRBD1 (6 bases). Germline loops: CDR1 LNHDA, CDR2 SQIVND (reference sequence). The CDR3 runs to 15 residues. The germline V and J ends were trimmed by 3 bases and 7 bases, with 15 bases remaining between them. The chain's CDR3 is CASSIWSGVGEKLFF. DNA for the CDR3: TGTGCCAGTAGTATTTGGTCAGGGGTAGGTGAAAAACTGTTTTTT.

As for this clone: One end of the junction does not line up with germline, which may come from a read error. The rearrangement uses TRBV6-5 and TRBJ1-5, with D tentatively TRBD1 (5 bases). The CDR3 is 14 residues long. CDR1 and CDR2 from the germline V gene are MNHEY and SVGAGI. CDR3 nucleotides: TGTGCCATCAGTCGGGACGGAGCCAATCAGCCCCAGCATTTT. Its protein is CAISRDGANQPQHF.

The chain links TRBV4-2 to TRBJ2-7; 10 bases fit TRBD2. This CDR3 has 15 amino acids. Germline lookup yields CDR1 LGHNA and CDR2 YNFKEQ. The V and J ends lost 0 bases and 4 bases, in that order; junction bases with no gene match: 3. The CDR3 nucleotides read TGTGCCAGCAGCCAAGATGGACTAGCGGCTTACGAGCAGTACTTC. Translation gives CASSQDGLAAYEQYF.

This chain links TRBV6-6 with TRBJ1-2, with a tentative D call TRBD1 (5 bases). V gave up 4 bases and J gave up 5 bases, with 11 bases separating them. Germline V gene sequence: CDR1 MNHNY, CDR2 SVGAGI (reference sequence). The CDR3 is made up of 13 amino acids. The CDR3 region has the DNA TGTGCCAGCAGTTCTAACGGGGCTTATGGCTACACCTTC. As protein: CASSSNGAYGYTF.

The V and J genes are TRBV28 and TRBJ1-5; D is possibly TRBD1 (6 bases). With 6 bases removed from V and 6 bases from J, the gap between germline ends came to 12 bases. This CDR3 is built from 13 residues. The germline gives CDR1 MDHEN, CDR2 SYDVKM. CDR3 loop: CASSPAGAQPQHF. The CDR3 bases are TGTGCCAGCAGCCCTGCGGGGGCTCAGCCCCAGCATTTT.

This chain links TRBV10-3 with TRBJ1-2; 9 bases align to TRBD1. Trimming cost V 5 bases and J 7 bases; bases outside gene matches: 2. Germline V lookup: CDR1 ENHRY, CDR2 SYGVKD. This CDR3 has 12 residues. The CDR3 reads CAISLQGAGYTF. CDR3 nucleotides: TGTGCCATCAGTCTACAGGGGGCTGGCTACACCTTC.

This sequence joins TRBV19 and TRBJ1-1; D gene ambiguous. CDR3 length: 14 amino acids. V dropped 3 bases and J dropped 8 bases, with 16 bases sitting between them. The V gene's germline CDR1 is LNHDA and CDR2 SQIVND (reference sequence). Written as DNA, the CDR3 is TGTGCCAGTAGTATTCGGTATGCGCAGTCCGAAGCTTTCTTT. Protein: CASSIRYAQSEAFF.

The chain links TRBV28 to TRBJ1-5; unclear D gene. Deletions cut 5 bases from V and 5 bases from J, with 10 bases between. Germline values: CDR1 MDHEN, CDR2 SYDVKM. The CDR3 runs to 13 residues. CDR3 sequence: CASSVRRDQPQHF. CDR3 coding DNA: TGTGCCAGCAGTGTGCGGAGGGATCAGCCCCAGCATTTT. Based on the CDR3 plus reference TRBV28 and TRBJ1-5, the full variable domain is DVKVTQSSRYLVKRTGEKVFLECVQDMDHENMFWYRQDPGLGLRLIYFSYDVKMKEKGDIPEGYSVSREKKERFSLILESASTNQTSMYLCASSVRRDQPQHFGDGTRLSIL.

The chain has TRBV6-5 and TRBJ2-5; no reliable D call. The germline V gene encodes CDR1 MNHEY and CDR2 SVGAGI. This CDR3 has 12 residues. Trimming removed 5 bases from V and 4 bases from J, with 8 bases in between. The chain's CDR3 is CASSRSGETQYF. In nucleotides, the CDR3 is TGTGCCAGCAGTCGATCCGGAGAGACCCAGTACTTC.

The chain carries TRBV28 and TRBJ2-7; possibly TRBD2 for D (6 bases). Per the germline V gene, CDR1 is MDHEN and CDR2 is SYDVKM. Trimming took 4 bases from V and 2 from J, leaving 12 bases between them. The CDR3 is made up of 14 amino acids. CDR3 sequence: CASSSPGGTYEQYF. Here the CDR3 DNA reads TGTGCCAGCAGTTCCCCAGGAGGGACCTACGAGCAGTACTTC.

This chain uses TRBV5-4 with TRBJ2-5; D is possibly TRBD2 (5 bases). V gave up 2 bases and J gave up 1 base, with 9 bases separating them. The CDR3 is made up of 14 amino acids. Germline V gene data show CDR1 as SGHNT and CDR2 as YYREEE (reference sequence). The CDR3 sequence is CASSLAAVQETQYF. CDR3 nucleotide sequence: TGTGCCAGCAGCTTAGCGGCGGTCCAAGAGACCCAGTACTTC.

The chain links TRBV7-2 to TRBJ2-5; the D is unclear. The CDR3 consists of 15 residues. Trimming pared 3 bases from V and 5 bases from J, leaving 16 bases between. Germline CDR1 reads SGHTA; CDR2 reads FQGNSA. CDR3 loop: CASSFGVATLETQYF. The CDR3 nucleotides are TGTGCCAGCAGCTTCGGCGTCGCGACACTGGAGACCCAGTACTTC.

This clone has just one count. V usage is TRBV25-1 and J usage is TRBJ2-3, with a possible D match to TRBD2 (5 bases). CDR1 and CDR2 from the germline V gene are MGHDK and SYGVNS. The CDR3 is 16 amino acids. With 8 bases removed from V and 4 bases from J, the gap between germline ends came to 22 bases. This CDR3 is CASGRTLDFGPDTQYF. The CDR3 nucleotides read TGTGCCAGCGGCCGGACTCTCGACTTTGGCCCAGATACGCAGTATTTT.

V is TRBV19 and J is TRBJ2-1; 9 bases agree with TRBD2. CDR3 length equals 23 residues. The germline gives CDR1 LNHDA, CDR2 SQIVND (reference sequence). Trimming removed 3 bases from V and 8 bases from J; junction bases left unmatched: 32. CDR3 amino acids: CASSMGGRIRGRREGQLSDEQFF. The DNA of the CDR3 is TGTGCCAGTAGTATGGGTGGTAGAATCAGGGGGAGGCGGGAGGGCCAGCTCAGCGATGAGCAGTTCTTC.